This TCR beta chain was found in a study of T cell responses to AZD1222 COVID-19 vaccine. Study-wide results and caveats: Reportedly, nearly half the spike-specific TCRs target unmutated variant regions. There were mostly white British donors and more females than males, and clonal diversity was possibly underestimated. Recipients of AZD1222 seropositive at baseline numbered only five or six.

Looked up from germline, CDR1 is SQVTM and CDR2 is ANQGSEA. CDR3 length: 13 residues. Trimming pared 1 base from V and 1 base from J, leaving 7 bases between. The table came from immunoSEQ multiplex PCR; TCRdb's copy has only in-frame clones and leaves some out. The sample holds roughly 120,000 clones; roughly 87% are singletons and the top ten take 7.5%. On this clone: Its antigen is still unknown.

The sequenced sample was peripheral blood, obtained on day 0 of AZD1222 vaccination. This TCR was sampled from an adult in good health. The rearrangement uses TRBV29-1 and TRBJ1-1; D is ambiguous. The CDR3 DNA reads as TGCAGCGTTGAAGTAACTACGAACACTGAAGCTTTCTTT. It specifies CSVEVTTNTEAFF.